The T cell receptor beta chain under discussion was sequenced for a study of T cell responses to AZD1222 COVID-19 vaccine. This clone came up a few times. Clones were sequenced by immunoSEQ multiplex PCR, and TCRdb holds only the in-frame ones, with some missing. The sample consists of roughly 80,000 clones, around 90% of them appearing once. Germline values: CDR1 MDHEN, CDR2 SYDVKM. The V and J ends lost 1 base and 3 bases respectively, with 9 bases between them. The CDR3 covers 14 residues. This rearrangement joins TRBV28 to TRBJ1-2, with D tentatively TRBD1 (6 bases). The TCR originated in an adult who received the AZD1222 COVID-19 vaccine. The specimen comprised peripheral blood, sampled 28 days after the second AZD1222 dose. CDR3 in amino acids: CASSLSGQYYGYTF. In DNA form, the CDR3 reads TGTGCCAGCAGTTTATCGGGACAATACTATGGCTACACCTTC.